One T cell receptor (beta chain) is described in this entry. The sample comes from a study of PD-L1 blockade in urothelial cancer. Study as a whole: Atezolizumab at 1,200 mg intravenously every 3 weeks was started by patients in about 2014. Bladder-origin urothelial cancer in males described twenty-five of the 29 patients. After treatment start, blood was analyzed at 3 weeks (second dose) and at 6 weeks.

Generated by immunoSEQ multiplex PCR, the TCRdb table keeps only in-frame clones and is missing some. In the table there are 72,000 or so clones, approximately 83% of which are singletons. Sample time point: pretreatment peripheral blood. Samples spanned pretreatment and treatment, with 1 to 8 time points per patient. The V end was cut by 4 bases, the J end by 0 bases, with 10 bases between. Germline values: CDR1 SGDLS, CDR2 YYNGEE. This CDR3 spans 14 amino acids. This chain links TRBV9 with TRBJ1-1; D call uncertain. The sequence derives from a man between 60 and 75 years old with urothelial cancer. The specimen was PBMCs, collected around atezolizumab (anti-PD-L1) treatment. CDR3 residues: CASSPVGVNTEAFF. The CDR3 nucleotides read TGTGCCAGCAGCCCCGTCGGGGTGAACACTGAAGCTTTCTTT.